Reported below is one T cell receptor (beta chain). Sequenced by immunoSEQ multiplex PCR; TCRdb stores in-frame clones only, minus some. This table has roughly 81,000 clones, 80% to 90% appearing once. The germline V gene has CDR1 SGHNT and CDR2 YYREEE (reference sequence). The CDR3 has 14 residues. These data are taken from a study of OX40 agonist ivuxolimab in advanced cancers. This sequence was found in an adult with an advanced solid tumor such as melanoma, head and neck, liver or kidney cancer. The sample here was CD4+ or CD8+ T cells sorted from blood, taken in a trial of the OX40 agonist ivuxolimab. This sequence joins TRBV5-4 and TRBJ2-5; TRBD2 is a possible D gene (5 bases). Judging by the DNA end, TRBJ2-7 fits better; the J call may be wrong. The DNA for the CDR3 is TGTGCCAGCAGCTTGGAACTAGGCTTCTACGAGCAGTACTTC. The encoded protein is CASSLELGFYEQYF.